A single sample gave rise to the 6 T cell receptor beta chains below, sequenced in a study of T cell responses to AZD1222 COVID-19 vaccine. Some clones are missing from TCRdb's copy, which holds only in-frame ones; the method was immunoSEQ multiplex PCR. This sample has 190,000 or so clones, with roughly 90% found just once. The sequences come from peripheral blood, collected 28 days after the second AZD1222 dose. These TCRs come from an adult who received the AZD1222 COVID-19 vaccine.

The chain carries TRBV6-5 and TRBJ1-2, with D possibly TRBD1 on 6 matching bases. Trimming cost V 2 bases and J 3 bases, with 13 bases left between them. The CDR3 is 15 amino acids. Germline CDR1 MNHEY, CDR2 SVGAGI. CDR3 region: CASSYGRGSHYGYTF. The CDR3, as DNA: TGTGCCAGCAGTTACGGCAGGGGCTCCCACTATGGCTACACCTTC.

V usage is TRBV15 and J usage is TRBJ2-3; the D gene could be TRBD1 or TRBD2 (5 bases each). Per the germline V gene, CDR1 is LNHNV and CDR2 is YYDKDF (reference sequence). CDR3 length: 15 residues. V was pared by 0 bases and J by 2 bases, with 9 bases between. CDR3 sequence: CATSRDRGVTDTQYF. CDR3 coding DNA: TGTGCCACCAGCAGAGATAGAGGGGTCACAGATACGCAGTATTTT.

V is TRBV4-1 and J is TRBJ1-1; D is ambiguous. Germline values: CDR1 MGHRA, CDR2 YSYEKL. CDR3 length equals 16 residues. Trimming left V 0 bases short and J 6 bases short, with 17 bases between. In nucleotides, the CDR3 is TGCGCCAGCAGCCAAGATCCCGGGGTCCGGGCCGCTGAAGCTTTCTTT. Its translation is CASSQDPGVRAAEAFF.

The chain uses TRBV5-6 and TRBJ2-3, with D perhaps being TRBD1 or TRBD2 (6 bases each). Between the trimmed V and J ends, which lost 2 bases and 0 bases, there was a span of 10 bases. The germline gives CDR1 SGHDT, CDR2 YYEEEE. This CDR3 region has 15 residues. This CDR3 is CASSLRGTSTDTQYF. For the CDR3, the DNA is TGTGCCAGCAGCTTAAGGGGGACTAGCACAGATACGCAGTATTTT.

The rearrangement uses TRBV28 and TRBJ2-7; no firm D call. Germline V gene lookup returns CDR1 MDHEN and CDR2 SYDVKM. Trimming stripped 6 bases from V and 4 bases from J, with 13 bases between. The CDR3 spans 13 residues. As DNA, the CDR3 is TGTGCCAGCAGACCGATTGACCTATACGAGCAGTACTTC. The encoded protein is CASRPIDLYEQYF.

The rearrangement links TRBV11-2 to TRBJ2-3; 9 bases line up with TRBD2. The CDR3 runs to 14 residues. CDR1 is SGHAT, CDR2 FQNNGV, per germline. Trimming took 5 bases from V and 0 from J; bases not matched to a gene: 0. The CDR3 DNA is TGTGCCAGCAGCCTAGCGGGGAGCACAGATACGCAGTATTTT. This encodes CASSLAGSTDTQYF.